This T cell receptor (beta chain) was captured in a study of T-cell reconstitution after alpha-beta-depleted transplantation in children. The TCRbeta library incorporated unique molecular identifiers. TCRdb passed the PCR reads through MiXCR, listing each CDR3 protein once. The sample records about 870,000 distinct CDR3 sequences, 15% to 20% being singletons. CDR3 length equals 15 residues. V lost 2 bases, J lost 6 bases, and 16 bases lay in between. Germline loops: CDR1 DFQATT, CDR2 SNEGSKA (reference sequence). The receptor was derived from a male patient aged 10 to 17 who had a stem cell transplant for acute lymphoblastic leukemia, so the T cells may come from the graft donor. Sequences were derived from PBMCs, mostly from graft donor cells, sampled 360 days after TCRalphabeta/CD19-depleted stem cell transplant. The genes are TRBV20-1 and TRBJ2-2; maybe TRBD1 (5 bases). DNA for the CDR3: TGCAGTGCTAGAAAATCGCAGGGTAGGGCCGGGGAGCTGTTTTTT. This translates into CSARKSQGRAGELFF.